This passage covers 22 T cell receptor beta chains from one sample sequenced in a study of blood T cell repertoires in COVID-19. Clones were sequenced by immunoSEQ multiplex PCR, and TCRdb holds only the in-frame ones, with some missing. The table lists about 75,000 clones, 75% to 85% of them singletons. Sequenced: peripheral blood. The receptors were sampled from a woman aged 45 to 65 with acute or convalescent COVID-19.

The chain couples TRBV28 to TRBJ2-7; 9 bases are a match to TRBD2. This CDR3 contains 14 residues. Germline V gives CDR1 MDHEN, CDR2 SYDVKM. Trimming cost V 3 bases and J 6 bases; bases outside gene matches: 6. CDR3 sequence (DNA): TGTGCCAGCAGTTTCAGGGCGGGAGGGATCGAGCAGTACTTC. This codes for CASSFRAGGIEQYF. Together with reference TRBV28 and TRBJ2-7, the CDR3 gives the full variable domain: DVKVTQSSRYLVKRTGEKVFLECVQDMDHENMFWYRQDPGLGLRLIYFSYDVKMKEKGDIPEGYSVSREKKERFSLILESASTNQTSMYLCASSFRAGGIEQYFGPGTRLTVT.

The J gene is TRBJ1-2, the V gene TRBV19; 7 nucleotides align to TRBD1. The germline gives CDR1 LNHDA, CDR2 SQIVND (reference sequence). The trim removed 5 bases at V and 4 bases at J, leaving 10 bases unmatched. This CDR3 has 15 amino acids. CDR3 region: CASSPPDRPGYGYTF. The CDR3 nucleotides read TGTGCCAGTAGTCCTCCGGACAGGCCCGGCTATGGCTACACCTTC.

This clone has only one observation. The chain couples TRBV19 to TRBJ2-2; D is perhaps TRBD1 (5 bases). V was pared by 7 bases and J by 5 bases, with 14 bases between. Germline CDR1 and CDR2: LNHDA and SQIVND (reference sequence). This CDR3 spans 14 amino acids. CDR3 protein: CASTGHLLTGELFF. The CDR3, as DNA: TGTGCCAGTACCGGACACTTACTAACCGGGGAGCTGTTTTTT.

V usage is TRBV11-1 and J usage is TRBJ2-2; 8 bases are a match to TRBD2. The CDR3 has 15 residues. Trimming at V came to 5 bases and at J to 3 bases, leaving 5 bases not matched to a gene. The germline V gene has CDR1 SGHAT and CDR2 FQDESV (reference sequence). CDR3 protein: CASSLSGLDTGELFF. The DNA of the CDR3 is TGTGCCAGCAGCCTTTCGGGACTAGACACCGGGGAGCTGTTTTTT.

The chain couples TRBV5-1 to TRBJ1-2; the match to TRBD1 covers 11 bases. The length of the CDR3 is 16 residues. With V trimmed by 3 bases and J by 4 bases, 8 bases remained unmatched. Germline CDR1 and CDR2: SGHRS and YFSETQ. This CDR3 is CASSSEGQGEAYGYTF. The CDR3 nucleotides read TGCGCCAGCAGCTCGGAGGGACAGGGGGAAGCCTATGGCTACACCTTC. The full variable domain, completed using reference TRBV5-1 and TRBJ1-2, is KAGVTQTPRYLIKTRGQQVTLSCSPISGHRSVSWYQQTPGQGLQFLFEYFSETQRNKGNFPGRFSGRQFSNSRSEMNVSTLELGDSALYLCASSSEGQGEAYGYTFGSGTRLTVV.

The chain has TRBV5-5 and TRBJ2-5, with 8 nucleotides matching TRBD2. The J segment lost 7 bases and the V segment lost 0 bases, leaving 8 bases of the junction unmatched. In germline, CDR1 is SGHKS, CDR2 YYEKEE (reference sequence). The CDR3 spans 15 residues. CDR3 bases: TGTGCCAGCAGCTTGGACGGGGGGGGATTGTGGACCCAGTACTTC. Its protein product is CASSLDGGGLWTQYF.

The V and J genes are TRBV25-1 and TRBJ1-4; 9 bases are shared with TRBD1. With V trimmed by 2 bases and J by 8 bases, 9 bases remained unmatched. This CDR3 region has 16 residues. Germline V gives CDR1 MGHDK, CDR2 SYGVNS. The CDR3 is CASSESWGQGREKLFF. For the CDR3, the DNA is TGTGCCAGCAGTGAAAGTTGGGGACAGGGAAGGGAAAAACTGTTTTTT.

The chain combines TRBV7-3 with TRBJ2-1, with 9 bases fitting TRBD2. CDR1 SGHTA and CDR2 FQGTGA come from the germline V gene. This CDR3 contains 13 residues. CDR3 coding DNA: TGTGCTTCATCCGCGGGAGGGCAAGGTGAGCAGTTCTTC. Translated: CASSAGGQGEQFF.

J is TRBJ1-2 and V is TRBV7-2, with 10 bases that match TRBD1. Germline CDR1 SGHTA, CDR2 FQGNSA. The CDR3 runs 14 residues. V was pared by 1 base and J by 8 bases, with 4 bases of the junction left unmatched. DNA of the CDR3: TGTGCCAGCAGCTTAGGAGGGACAGGGGTAGGCTACACCTTC. Protein: CASSLGGTGVGYTF.

Only one count was recorded for this clone. This chain links TRBV11-2 with TRBJ2-5; D unresolved. Germline V gives CDR1 SGHAT, CDR2 FQNNGV. V lost 0 bases, J lost 7 bases, and 6 bases lay in between. This CDR3 comprises 12 residues. CDR3 loop: CASSLDFGTQYF. The CDR3 coding sequence is TGTGCCAGCAGCTTAGATTTCGGGACCCAGTACTTC. Looking up the rest from reference TRBV11-2 and TRBJ2-5 gives the full variable domain: EAGVAQSPRYKIIEKRQSVAFWCNPISGHATLYWYQQILGQGPKLLIQFQNNGVVDDSQLPKDRFSAERLKGVDSTLKIQPAKLEDSAVYLCASSLDFGTQYFGPGTRLLVL.

DNA for the CDR3: TGTGCCAGCAGTGACTCGAAGGGGGCCACAGATACGCAGTATTTT. Its translation is CASSDSKGATDTQYF. The chain uses TRBV6-4 and TRBJ2-3; TRBD1 agrees at 7 bases. Germline CDR1 is MRHNA and CDR2 is SNTAGT. The J segment lost 2 bases and the V segment lost 0 bases, leaving 2 bases of the junction unmatched. CDR3 length: 15 amino acids.

J is TRBJ2-2 and V is TRBV20-1, with TRBD2 matching over 10 bases. V lost 3 bases, J lost 8 bases, and 6 bases stayed unmatched. The germline V gene has CDR1 DFQATT and CDR2 SNEGSKA (reference sequence). The CDR3 runs to 14 residues. The CDR3 region has the DNA TGCAGTGCTAGTATAGCGGGGGGAATAGGGGAGCTGTTTTTT. Its protein is CSASIAGGIGELFF.

This chain links TRBV4-2 with TRBJ1-1; D not resolved. Germline V lookup: CDR1 LGHNA, CDR2 YNFKEQ. V was cut by 0 bases and J by 1 base, with 9 bases left in between. The CDR3 is 15 residues long. CDR3 protein: CASSQDAERNTEAFF. CDR3 nucleotide sequence: TGTGCCAGCAGCCAAGACGCGGAAAGGAACACTGAAGCTTTCTTT.

The chain is built from TRBV12-3 or TRBV12-4 and TRBJ2-3; possibly TRBD1 for D (5 bases). The CDR3 is 13 residues long. V lost 1 base to trimming and J lost 6 bases, with 8 bases between them. The CDR3 protein is CASSLGRADTQYF. The DNA for the CDR3 is TGTGCCAGCAGTTTAGGCAGGGCTGATACGCAGTATTTT.

The chain couples TRBV5-1 to TRBJ1-2, with D possibly TRBD1 on 5 matching bases. The germline CDR1 and CDR2 sequences are SGHRS and YFSETQ. This CDR3 has 15 amino acids. The V gene lost 0 bases and the J gene lost 13 bases, with 22 bases spanning the gap. CDR3 residues: CASSLVPGGTYGGTF. DNA for the CDR3: TGCGCCAGCAGCTTGGTTCCCGGGGGGACGTATGGAGGCACCTTC.

The rearrangement joins TRBV30 to TRBJ2-3; 13 bases line up with TRBD2. J was trimmed by 6 bases and V by 0 bases; bases with no gene match: 3. Germline loops: CDR1 GTSNPN, CDR2 SVGIG (reference sequence). This CDR3 spans 15 amino acids. CDR3 in amino acids: CAWSVLAGGPDTQYF. CDR3 bases: TGTGCCTGGAGTGTACTAGCGGGAGGGCCTGATACGCAGTATTTT.

The V gene is TRBV7-2, the J gene TRBJ2-3; 8 nucleotides line up with TRBD1. The germline V gene encodes CDR1 SGHTA and CDR2 FQGNSA. CDR3 length: 15 amino acids. Trimming removed 5 bases from V and 3 bases from J; junction bases left unmatched: 7. The CDR3 protein is CASSAPTGGTDTQYF. The CDR3 DNA reads as TGTGCCAGCAGCGCCCCCACAGGGGGTACAGATACGCAGTATTTT. Full variable domain (missing parts from reference TRBV7-2 and TRBJ2-3): GAGVSQSPSNKVTEKGKDVELRCDPISGHTALYWYRQSLGQGLEFLIYFQGNSAPDKSGLPSDRFSAERTGGSVSTLTIQRTQQEDSAVYLCASSAPTGGTDTQYFGPGTRLTVL.

The V call is TRBV6-5, the J call TRBJ2-7, with a tentative D call TRBD2 (7 bases). Germline CDR1 reads MNHEY; CDR2 reads SVGAGI. The CDR3 runs 15 residues. V lost 6 bases, J lost 4 bases, and 19 bases lay in between. CDR3 DNA sequence: TGTGCCAGCAGGCCTGGTGTGGGGGGGCTTTACGAGCAGTACTTC. This gives the protein CASRPGVGGLYEQYF.

This clone came up once. The V and J genes are TRBV4-2 and TRBJ2-1; 8 nucleotides line up with TRBD2. The CDR3 has 19 amino acids. V shed 1 base, J shed 1 base, and the junction held 12 bases outside the gene matches. Germline V gene data show CDR1 as LGHNA and CDR2 as YNFKEQ. The DNA for the CDR3 is TGTGCCAGCAGCCAAGTGGCGGGTACAAGCGGGAGTTCCTACAATGAGCAGTTCTTC. It yields the protein CASSQVAGTSGSSYNEQFF.

This clone occurred once. This sequence joins TRBV7-2 and TRBJ2-2, with 12 positions matching TRBD2. The CDR3 contains 18 residues. The germline V gene has CDR1 SGHTA and CDR2 FQGNSA. V dropped 2 bases and J dropped 3; count of bases not matched to a gene: 7. The CDR3 sequence: CASSLTLLAGGYTGELFF. For the CDR3, the DNA is TGTGCCAGCAGCTTAACCTTACTAGCGGGGGGCTACACCGGGGAGCTGTTTTTT.

CDR3 residues: CASSRAGGNYGYTF. The DNA of the CDR3 is TGTGCCAGCAGTCGCGCCGGAGGTAACTATGGCTACACCTTC. The chain carries TRBV6-5 and TRBJ1-2; no firm D call. Germline lookup yields CDR1 MNHEY and CDR2 SVGAGI. Trimming shortened V by 5 bases and J by 1 base, and 11 bases separated the two germline ends. The CDR3 runs 14 residues.

The rearrangement links TRBV7-9 to TRBJ2-7; D might be TRBD2 (5 bases). CDR3 length: 15 residues. Germline CDR1 reads SEHNR; CDR2 reads FQNEAQ (reference sequence). Deletions cut 7 bases from V and 5 bases from J, with 21 bases between. In DNA, the CDR3 is TGTGCCAGCACTCATACTACCGCAGACTACGACGAGCAGTACTTC. As protein: CASTHTTADYDEQYF.